The 14 T cell receptor beta chains in this list originate from one sample, sequenced in a study of CD8+ T cells in alopecia areata. Investigators isolated RNA and reverse transcribed it into cDNA to act as the sequencing template. Method: immunoSEQ multiplex PCR; TCRdb's copy keeps in-frame clones and lacks some. Of 150,000 to 200,000 clones listed, about 66% are singletons. The starting material was CD8+ T cells sorted from blood, obtained at week 0. The receptors stem from a human donor with alopecia areata.

The V and J genes are TRBV30 and TRBJ2-4; TRBD2 might be the D (6 bases). The CDR3 is 16 residues long. V lost 0 bases to trimming and J lost 0 bases, with 12 bases between them. Germline V gives CDR1 GTSNPN, CDR2 SVGIG (reference sequence). CDR3: CAWSVSRGIAKNIQYF. The CDR3 bases are TGTGCCTGGAGTGTATCTCGGGGGATAGCCAAAAACATTCAGTACTTC.

V and J are TRBV4-2 and TRBJ2-5; D unclear. CDR1 and CDR2 from the germline V gene are LGHNA and YNFKEQ. The CDR3 spans 15 residues. V lost 4 bases to trimming and J lost 0 bases, with 12 bases between them. The DNA for the CDR3 is TGTGCCAGCAGCCGGGAAACCTGGTACCAAGAGACCCAGTACTTC. It yields the protein CASSRETWYQETQYF.

The chain is built from TRBV4-1 and TRBJ2-1; D is undetermined. Germline lookup yields CDR1 MGHRA and CDR2 YSYEKL. The ends were cut back, 0 bases at V and 4 bases at J, with 19 bases in the middle. CDR3 size: 18 residues. This CDR3 is CASSQEAPARMEYNEQFF. The DNA of the CDR3 is TGCGCCAGCAGCCAAGAGGCCCCTGCACGGATGGAGTACAATGAGCAGTTCTTC.

V and J are TRBV5-6 and TRBJ2-7; tentatively, D is TRBD1 (6 bases). The length of the CDR3 is 12 residues. CDR1 is SGHDT and CDR2 is YYEEEE in the germline V gene. Between the trimmed V and J ends, which lost 5 bases and 6 bases, there was a span of 12 bases. This CDR3 reads CASRTTGSEQYF. DNA of the CDR3: TGTGCCAGCAGAACTACAGGGTCCGAGCAGTACTTC.

CDR3 nucleotides: TGTGCCAGCAGCTTGGTTCAAAACAATGAGCAGTTCTTC. Translating gives CASSLVQNNEQFF. The genes are TRBV5-6 and TRBJ2-1; D unclear. Germline V gives CDR1 SGHDT, CDR2 YYEEEE. V lost 0 bases to trimming and J lost 5 bases, with 6 bases between them. The CDR3 totals 13 residues. Looking up the rest from reference TRBV5-6 and TRBJ2-1 gives the full variable domain: DAGVTQSPTHLIKTRGQQVTLRCSPKSGHDTVSWYQQALGQGPQFIFQYYEEEERQRGNFPDRFSGHQFPNYSSELNVNALLLGDSALYLCASSLVQNNEQFFGPGTRLTVL.

This clone was recorded a few times. The J gene is TRBJ2-3, the V gene TRBV7-9; either TRBD1 or TRBD2 may fit D (5 bases each). V lost 5 bases and J lost 5, with 17 bases in between. CDR1 is SEHNR and CDR2 is FQNEAQ in the germline V gene (reference sequence). The CDR3 has 15 residues. The CDR3 reads CASSPGQGWVDTQYF. The CDR3 DNA reads as TGTGCCAGCAGCCCGGGGCAGGGATGGGTAGATACGCAGTATTTT.

The DNA of the CDR3 is TGCAGCGTTGATTTGGGGACTGTATACACTGAAGCTTTCTTT. Amino acids: CSVDLGTVYTEAFF. The V gene is TRBV29-1, the J gene TRBJ1-1, with a possible D match to TRBD1 (5 bases). There are 14 residues in the CDR3. Trimming stripped 3 bases from V and 3 bases from J, with 14 bases between. From germline, CDR1 is SQVTM and CDR2 ANQGSEA.

The V and J genes are TRBV6-5 and TRBJ1-4; a weak D match, TRBD1 (6 bases). V was pared by 4 bases and J by 7 bases, with 13 bases between. Germline assignment: CDR1 MNHEY and CDR2 SVGAGI. The CDR3 is made up of 14 amino acids. The CDR3 loop reads CASSSQGWGEKLFF. The CDR3 DNA follows: TGTGCCAGCAGTTCACAGGGTTGGGGTGAAAAACTGTTTTTT.

The J gene is TRBJ2-5, the V gene TRBV4-2; unclear D gene. Trimming took off 4 bases at V and 9 bases at J, with 12 bases between the two ends. The germline V gene has CDR1 LGHNA and CDR2 YNFKEQ. This CDR3 contains 12 residues. The CDR3 bases are TGTGCCAGCAGCCCCTGGGGTACGGCCCAGTACTTC. Translation: CASSPWGTAQYF.

The chain links TRBV25-1 to TRBJ1-5; a weak D match, TRBD1 (5 bases). Germline-derived CDR1 and CDR2 are MGHDK and SYGVNS. The length of the CDR3 is 12 residues. V lost 2 bases and J lost 9, with 8 bases in between. The DNA for the CDR3 is TGTGCCAGCAGTGAACAGGGATGGCCCCAGCATTTT. It specifies CASSEQGWPQHF.

This clone appeared a few times. The J gene is TRBJ2-7, the V gene TRBV7-9; D not certain. Trimming removed 4 bases at V and 2 bases at J, with 9 bases between. The CDR3 contains 13 residues. Germline V gene data show CDR1 as SEHNR and CDR2 as FQNEAQ (reference sequence). The chain's CDR3 is CASSSGRAYEQYF. The CDR3 DNA follows: TGTGCCAGCAGCTCCGGACGGGCCTACGAGCAGTACTTC.

The chain carries TRBV13 and TRBJ2-5; weak D call: TRBD2 (5 bases). The CDR3 covers 15 residues. V dropped 1 base and J dropped 3 bases, with 12 bases sitting between them. Per the germline V gene, CDR1 is PRHDT and CDR2 is FYEKMQ (reference sequence). This chain's CDR3 is CASSLAAEAEETQYF. The CDR3 region has the DNA TGTGCCAGCAGCTTAGCAGCGGAGGCCGAAGAGACCCAGTACTTC.

The CDR3, as DNA: TGCAGCGTCGCCGGGACACCGGGGGGTTACAATGAGCAGTTCTTC. It specifies CSVAGTPGGYNEQFF. This rearrangement joins TRBV29-1 to TRBJ2-1, with D possibly TRBD2 on 7 matching bases. In germline, CDR1 is SQVTM, CDR2 ANQGSEA. V dropped 6 bases and J dropped 4 bases, with 19 bases sitting between them. The CDR3 has 15 residues.

The rearrangement uses TRBV29-1 and TRBJ1-2, with 8 bases lining up with TRBD1. Germline lookup yields CDR1 SQVTM and CDR2 ANQGSEA. CDR3 length equals 11 residues. V lost 4 bases to trimming and J lost 6 bases; unmatched junction nucleotides: 1. CDR3 nucleotide sequence: TGCAGCGTTGCAGGGGGCCATGGCTACACCTTC. It translates to CSVAGGHGYTF.